Shown below are 22 T cell receptor beta chains from a single sample sequenced in a study of lymphopenia after photon versus proton radiotherapy. The assay was immunoSEQ multiplex PCR, and TCRdb's table has in-frame clones only and misses some. In the table there are 150,000 to 200,000 clones, roughly nine tenths of which are singletons. Specimen: peripheral blood, collected from a patient treated with photon-based radiotherapy. These TCRs come from a man aged 45-65 years with gastric cancer.

The V and J genes are TRBV5-4 and TRBJ2-3; D gene unclear. Germline V lookup: CDR1 SGHNT, CDR2 YYREEE (reference sequence). V dropped 4 bases and J dropped 0 bases, with 3 bases sitting between them. The length of the CDR3 is 12 residues. The CDR3 loop is CASSLSTDTQYF. The CDR3 DNA reads as TGTGCCAGCAGCCTGAGCACAGATACGCAGTATTTT.

V gene TRBV5-5 combines with J gene TRBJ1-5, with 7 nucleotides matching TRBD1. V lost 4 bases to trimming and J lost 4 bases; unmatched junction nucleotides: 11. Per germline, CDR1 SGHKS and CDR2 YYEKEE (reference sequence). The CDR3 is made up of 16 amino acids. The CDR3 loop reads CASSPGQERLNQPQHF. CDR3 in DNA: TGTGCCAGCAGCCCAGGACAGGAGCGTTTGAATCAGCCCCAGCATTTT.

The rearrangement links TRBV6-4 to TRBJ2-1, with D perhaps TRBD2 (5 bases). Per germline, CDR1 MRHNA and CDR2 SNTAGT. The length of the CDR3 is 15 residues. V lost 0 bases and J lost 9, with 15 bases in between. The CDR3 protein is CASSDSAGESVEQFF. The CDR3 DNA reads as TGTGCCAGCAGTGACTCGGCCGGGGAAAGCGTTGAGCAGTTCTTC.

This clone was counted a single time. V gene TRBV7-2 combines with J gene TRBJ1-5; 11 nucleotides line up with TRBD1. V was clipped by 5 bases and J by 8 bases; unmatched bases: 5. The CDR3 is 14 amino acids. CDR1 is SGHTA and CDR2 is FQGNSA in the germline V gene. CDR3 residues: CASSRDRGEEPQHF. CDR3 DNA sequence: TGTGCCAGCAGCCGGGACAGGGGGGAGGAGCCCCAGCATTTT.

J is TRBJ1-1 and V is TRBV5-6, with D possibly being TRBD1 (6 bases). Germline CDR1 reads SGHDT; CDR2 reads YYEEEE. The CDR3 totals 13 residues. V lost 4 bases, J lost 5 bases, and 12 bases lay in between. The chain's CDR3 is CASSKTTGTEAFF. CDR3 sequence (DNA): TGTGCCAGCAGCAAAACAACAGGGACTGAAGCTTTCTTT.

The chain uses TRBV5-4 and TRBJ2-1, with 8 bases matching TRBD1. Trimming took 5 bases from V and 9 from J; bases not matched to a gene: 7. Per germline, CDR1 SGHNT and CDR2 YYREEE (reference sequence). The CDR3 consists of 13 residues. The CDR3 is CASREGQAIEQFF. The CDR3 DNA reads TGTGCCAGCAGGGAGGGACAGGCTATTGAGCAGTTCTTC.

The chain couples TRBV11-2 to TRBJ2-1; perhaps TRBD1 as D (6 bases). There are 16 residues in the CDR3. Trimming shortened V by 5 bases and J by 4 bases, and 18 bases separated the two germline ends. Looked up from germline, CDR1 is SGHAT and CDR2 is FQNNGV. CDR3 protein: CASSPRRAGAYNEQFF. The CDR3 bases are TGTGCCAGCAGCCCCCGCCGGGCAGGGGCGTACAATGAGCAGTTCTTC.

This clone has just one count. The chain uses TRBV6-5 and TRBJ1-1, with D maybe TRBD1 (6 bases). V was pared by 5 bases and J by 1 base, with 11 bases between. CDR1 MNHEY and CDR2 SVGAGI come from the germline V gene. The CDR3 contains 14 residues. The CDR3 is CASSQRTANTEAFF. The DNA for the CDR3 is TGTGCCAGCAGTCAGCGGACAGCGAACACTGAAGCTTTCTTT.

This chain connects TRBV7-9 to TRBJ2-7, with 12 bases aligning to TRBD2. V shed 6 bases, J shed 4 bases, and the junction held 4 bases outside the gene matches. The CDR3 covers 14 residues. Per germline, CDR1 SEHNR and CDR2 FQNEAQ (reference sequence). The CDR3 region has the DNA TGTGCCAGCAGGCCCGGGACTAGCGGGTACGAGCAGTACTTC. It yields the protein CASRPGTSGYEQYF.

Only a few counts were recorded for this clone. This chain links TRBV9 with TRBJ1-2; D is possibly TRBD1 (6 bases). The CDR3 has 14 residues. The germline CDR1 and CDR2 sequences are SGDLS and YYNGEE. Trimming removed 0 bases from V and 5 bases from J, with 11 bases in between. CDR3: CASSVGTDNYGYTF. CDR3 coding DNA: TGTGCCAGCAGCGTAGGGACAGACAATTATGGCTACACCTTC.

The DNA of the CDR3 is TGTGCCAGCAGTTTGGGGCGGCCAGGTCGGACGGACGAGCAGTACTTC. Protein sequence: CASSLGRPGRTDEQYF. The chain is built from TRBV28 and TRBJ2-7, with TRBD1 as a possible D gene (5 bases). The CDR3 is 16 residues long. Per the germline V gene, CDR1 is MDHEN and CDR2 is SYDVKM. V was trimmed by 3 bases and J by 5 bases, leaving 20 bases between them.

V usage is TRBV14 and J usage is TRBJ1-1, with 9 bases fitting TRBD1. Losses at the gene ends were 4 bases for V and 1 base for J; bases not matched to a gene: 7. The CDR3 loop spans 16 amino acids. In germline, CDR1 is SGHDN, CDR2 FVKESK. This chain's CDR3 is CASSLDRGLGNTEAFF. In nucleotides, the CDR3 is TGTGCCAGCAGCCTGGACAGGGGCCTCGGGAACACTGAAGCTTTCTTT.

The J gene is TRBJ1-5, the V gene TRBV6-5; 7 nucleotides agree with TRBD1. Germline V lookup: CDR1 MNHEY, CDR2 SVGAGI. The CDR3 totals 14 residues. Trimming at V came to 6 bases and at J to 1 base, leaving 3 bases not matched to a gene. This CDR3 reads CASSPGQSNQPQHF. CDR3 nucleotides: TGTGCCAGCAGCCCGGGACAGAGCAATCAGCCCCAGCATTTT.

The gene calls are TRBV18 and TRBJ2-1; possibly TRBD2 for D (6 bases). CDR3 size: 15 residues. From germline, CDR1 is KGHSH and CDR2 LQKENI. V was clipped by 2 bases and J by 4 bases, with 12 bases between them. The CDR3 is CASSPGSSAYNEQFF. CDR3 bases: TGTGCCAGCTCACCAGGTTCTAGCGCTTACAATGAGCAGTTCTTC.

The chain couples TRBV30 to TRBJ2-3; D is undetermined. The CDR3 consists of 11 residues. V was pared by 8 bases and J by 2 bases, with 8 bases between. Germline assignment: CDR1 GTSNPN and CDR2 SVGIG (reference sequence). The CDR3 here is CALGNTDTQYF. The DNA for the CDR3 is TGTGCCCTGGGGAACACAGATACGCAGTATTTT.

V is TRBV19 and J is TRBJ1-5; D remains unclear. The CDR3 is 15 amino acids. CDR1 and CDR2 (germline): LNHDA, SQIVND (reference sequence). V lost 4 bases to trimming and J lost 0 bases, with 10 bases between them. The CDR3 reads CASSSRMLSNQPQHF. CDR3 nucleotide sequence: TGTGCCAGTAGTAGCAGAATGCTTAGCAATCAGCCCCAGCATTTT.

V gene TRBV6-6 combines with J gene TRBJ2-1; the D call may be TRBD1 or TRBD2 (5 bases each). This CDR3 comprises 14 residues. Trimming took off 0 bases at V and 6 bases at J, with 9 bases between the two ends. In germline, CDR1 is MNHNY, CDR2 SVGAGI (reference sequence). CDR3: CASSYSGGTNEQFF. The CDR3, as DNA: TGTGCCAGCAGTTACTCTGGGGGTACCAATGAGCAGTTCTTC.

This clone has only one observation. The rearrangement links TRBV14 to TRBJ1-3; D call uncertain. In germline, CDR1 is SGHDN, CDR2 FVKESK. Trimming left V 0 bases short and J 0 bases short, with 15 bases between. This CDR3 is 18 amino acids long. The CDR3 loop is CASSQDGQICFSGNTIYF. The CDR3 bases are TGTGCCAGCAGCCAAGATGGCCAGATTTGTTTCTCTGGAAACACCATATATTTT.

The chain carries TRBV10-3 and TRBJ2-3, with unresolved D. The V end was cut by 4 bases, the J end by 5 bases, with 4 bases between. The V gene's germline CDR1 is ENHRY and CDR2 SYGVKD. The CDR3 is made up of 11 amino acids. CDR3 DNA: TGTGCCATCAGTGCGGAAGATACGCAGTATTTT. Translating gives CAISAEDTQYF.

The chain couples TRBV7-3 to TRBJ2-1; D ambiguous. Germline loops: CDR1 SGHTA, CDR2 FQGTGA. CDR3 length equals 15 residues. The V end lost 2 bases, the J end lost 2 bases, and 10 bases lay between the germline ends. CDR3 sequence reads: CASSLSASTYNEQFF. The CDR3, as DNA: TGTGCCAGCAGCTTATCCGCGTCAACCTACAATGAGCAGTTCTTC.

This clone is a singleton in its sample. The chain links TRBV2 to TRBJ2-5, with 10 bases lining up with TRBD2. CDR1 and CDR2 (germline): SNHLY, FYNNEI. V lost 2 bases, J lost 4 bases, and 4 bases stayed unmatched. This CDR3 spans 15 amino acids. CDR3 in amino acids: CASSELAGGAETQYF. CDR3 DNA sequence: TGTGCCAGCAGTGAATTAGCGGGGGGCGCAGAGACCCAGTACTTC.

The rearrangement links TRBV2 to TRBJ2-7; D unclear. CDR1 and CDR2 from the germline V gene are SNHLY and FYNNEI. The CDR3 is 12 amino acids. Trimming cost V 6 bases and J 2 bases, with 8 bases left between them. The CDR3 sequence is CASRGPTYEQYF. The CDR3, as DNA: TGTGCCAGCAGAGGACCCACCTACGAGCAGTACTTC. The entire variable domain, with the rest obtained from reference TRBV2 and TRBJ2-7, is as follows: EPEVTQTPSHQVTQMGQEVILRCVPISNHLYFYWYRQILGQKVEFLVSFYNNEISEKSEIFDDQFSVERPDGSNFTLKIRSTKLEDSAMYFCASRGPTYEQYFGPGTRLTVT.